The 28 T cell receptor beta chains listed next were all sequenced from one sample in a study of sequential checkpoint blockade in melanoma. Described treatment: randomized to nivolumab then ipilimumab (arm A) or the reverse (arm B). Repertoires were generated with immunoSEQ multiplex PCR, while TCRdb's copy carries only in-frame clones and drops some. This sample yields 4,000 to 5,500 clones, of which about 80% are seen a single time; roughly a quarter belongs to the top ten. The material sequenced was CD8+ T cells sorted from blood (inferred from file names), taken from a patient given nivolumab and ipilimumab in sequence. These receptors all come from a human donor with melanoma.

J is TRBJ1-1 and V is TRBV9; no definite D call. Germline loops: CDR1 SGDLS, CDR2 YYNGEE. V lost 4 bases and J lost 1, with 5 bases in between. This CDR3 is built from 12 residues. The CDR3 loop is CASSKQNTEAFF. The CDR3 region has the DNA TGTGCCAGCAGCAAGCAGAACACTGAAGCTTTCTTT. Based on the CDR3 plus reference TRBV9 and TRBJ1-1, the full variable domain is DSGVTQTPKHLITATGQRVTLRCSPRSGDLSVYWYQQSLDQGLQFLIQYYNGEERAKGNILERFSAQQFPDLHSELNLSSLELGDSALYFCASSKQNTEAFFGQGTRLTVV.

The chain couples TRBV30 to TRBJ1-4, with D maybe TRBD1 (5 bases). The V gene lost 0 bases and the J gene lost 4 bases, with 12 bases spanning the gap. The CDR3 is 15 residues long. Per the germline V gene, CDR1 is GTSNPN and CDR2 is SVGIG (reference sequence). The CDR3 nucleotides read TGTGCCTGGAGTGTATATCAGGGTCTTAATGAAAAACTGTTTTTT. This translates into CAWSVYQGLNEKLFF.

This chain connects TRBV7-6 to TRBJ2-1, with TRBD1 matching over 8 bases. Germline values: CDR1 SGHVS, CDR2 FNYEAQ. V shed 3 bases, J shed 0 bases, and the junction held 4 bases outside the gene matches. There are 16 residues in the CDR3. The CDR3 DNA is TGTGCCAGCAGCTTGGACAGGGCCCTCTCCTACAATGAGCAGTTCTTC. This translates into CASSLDRALSYNEQFF.

This chain uses TRBV9 with TRBJ2-7; TRBD2 matches 9 bases. After removal of 2 bases from V and 2 bases from J, the junction contained 8 bases not matched to a gene. This CDR3 has 16 residues. The germline V gene has CDR1 SGDLS and CDR2 YYNGEE. The CDR3 protein is CASSVTGGRDPYEQYF. The CDR3 DNA is TGTGCCAGCAGCGTCACCGGCGGGAGGGACCCCTACGAGCAGTACTTC. Based on the CDR3 plus reference TRBV9 and TRBJ2-7, the full variable domain is DSGVTQTPKHLITATGQRVTLRCSPRSGDLSVYWYQQSLDQGLQFLIQYYNGEERAKGNILERFSAQQFPDLHSELNLSSLELGDSALYFCASSVTGGRDPYEQYFGPGTRLTVT.

The rearrangement joins TRBV7-9 to TRBJ2-5; D may be TRBD2 (5 bases). CDR3 length: 14 residues. Germline V gene data show CDR1 as SEHNR and CDR2 as FQNEAQ (reference sequence). Trimming pared 1 base from V and 5 bases from J, leaving 11 bases between. This CDR3 reads CASSLGWRFETQYF. Written as DNA, the CDR3 is TGTGCCAGCAGCTTAGGATGGAGGTTTGAGACCCAGTACTTC.

Concerning this clone: Other nucleotide sequences from this sample produce the same CDR3. The chain links TRBV27 to TRBJ1-1, with 8 bases fitting TRBD1. The CDR3 is 14 amino acids. V was clipped by 5 bases and J by 8 bases; unmatched bases: 10. Germline V lookup: CDR1 MNHEY, CDR2 SMNVEV (reference sequence). This chain's CDR3 is CASSPGQGRPEAFF. In nucleotides, the CDR3 is TGTGCCAGCAGTCCAGGACAGGGTAGGCCCGAAGCTTTCTTT.

The rearrangement links TRBV19 to TRBJ2-3; 12 bases match TRBD2. Trimming removed 5 bases from V and 6 bases from J; junction bases left unmatched: 12. This CDR3 has 17 residues. Germline V CDR1 and CDR2: LNHDA, SQIVND (reference sequence). CDR3 sequence reads: CASSHRPLAGGPDTQYF. The CDR3 DNA sequence: TGTGCCAGTAGTCACCGCCCTCTAGCGGGGGGGCCGGATACGCAGTATTTT.

CDR3 amino acids: CASSPRSYSGTSYPVYNEQFF. The CDR3 DNA is TGTGCCAGCAGCCCCCGTAGTTATTCCGGGACTAGCTACCCCGTCTACAATGAGCAGTTCTTC. The genes are TRBV9 and TRBJ2-1, with 9 bases aligning to TRBD2. CDR3 length: 21 amino acids. V was pared by 4 bases and J by 3 bases, with 23 bases of the junction left unmatched. Germline CDR1 SGDLS, CDR2 YYNGEE. The entire variable domain, with the rest obtained from reference TRBV9 and TRBJ2-1, is as follows: DSGVTQTPKHLITATGQRVTLRCSPRSGDLSVYWYQQSLDQGLQFLIQYYNGEERAKGNILERFSAQQFPDLHSELNLSSLELGDSALYFCASSPRSYSGTSYPVYNEQFFGPGTRLTVL.

The rearrangement links TRBV19 to TRBJ2-2, with TRBD1 identical over 9 bases. The CDR3 totals 13 residues. After removal of 6 bases from V and 5 bases from J, the junction contained 1 base not matched to a gene. The germline V gene encodes CDR1 LNHDA and CDR2 SQIVND (reference sequence). The CDR3 DNA is TGTGCCAGTAGACAGGGGGCTACCGGGGAGCTGTTTTTT. It codes for CASRQGATGELFF.

CDR3 sequence: CATRSQGIEFF. The CDR3 region has the DNA TGCGCCACCAGATCCCAGGGGATTGAGTTCTTC. V gene TRBV10-1 combines with J gene TRBJ2-1; D might be TRBD1 (6 bases). Germline V gene sequence: CDR1 WNHNN, CDR2 SYGVQD (reference sequence). The CDR3 has 11 residues. Between the trimmed V and J ends, which lost 10 bases and 14 bases, there was a span of 18 bases.

This chain connects TRBV29-1 to TRBJ2-1; 7 bases agree with TRBD1. Looked up from germline, CDR1 is SQVTM and CDR2 is ANQGSEA. The CDR3 consists of 14 residues. Unmatched junction bases numbered 8, after V lost 6 bases and J lost 3 bases. DNA of the CDR3: TGCAGCGTCAGACAGGGCGGCTTCTACAATGAGCAGTTCTTC. Protein product: CSVRQGGFYNEQFF.

This clone was counted only a few times. The CDR3 loop is CSVGLAENTGELFF. CDR3 in DNA: TGCAGCGTTGGACTAGCGGAGAACACCGGGGAGCTGTTTTTT. The chain is built from TRBV29-1 and TRBJ2-2, with 9 bases lining up with TRBD2. The ends lost 4 bases at V and 1 base at J; junction bases unmatched: 1. There are 14 residues in the CDR3. Germline V CDR1 and CDR2: SQVTM, ANQGSEA.

The chain is built from TRBV19 and TRBJ2-7, with 7 bases identical to TRBD2. The V and J ends lost 6 bases and 4 bases, in that order; junction bases with no gene match: 12. There are 15 residues in the CDR3. Germline loops: CDR1 LNHDA, CDR2 SQIVND (reference sequence). CDR3 sequence reads: CASSPTGGEGYEQYF. The DNA of the CDR3 is TGTGCCAGTAGCCCAACAGGAGGGGAGGGATACGAGCAGTACTTC.

This clone is judged hyperexpanded. CDR3 DNA sequence: TGTGCCAGCAGTGAATGGGAGGCGTTGGATAATTCACCCCTCCACTTT. As protein: CASSEWEALDNSPLHF. V and J are TRBV6-1 and TRBJ1-6, with D uncertain. CDR1 MNHNS and CDR2 SASEGT come from the germline V gene. This CDR3 is built from 16 residues. The V end was cut by 2 bases, the J end by 5 bases, with 13 bases between.

The rearrangement joins TRBV13 to TRBJ2-1; 11 bases agree with TRBD1. The CDR3 has 14 amino acids. J was trimmed by 9 bases and V by 4 bases; bases with no gene match: 5. In germline, CDR1 is PRHDT, CDR2 FYEKMQ (reference sequence). CDR3 region: CASSSGTGGVEQFF. CDR3 DNA sequence: TGTGCCAGCAGCTCCGGGACAGGGGGGGTTGAGCAGTTCTTC.

V and J are TRBV19 and TRBJ2-2; 8 nucleotides agree with TRBD1. The V and J ends lost 1 base and 0 bases, in that order; junction bases with no gene match: 4. CDR1 and CDR2 from the germline V gene are LNHDA and SQIVND (reference sequence). This CDR3 region has 17 residues. The CDR3, as DNA: TGTGCCAGTAGTATAGTCTGGACAGGGTCGAACACCGGGGAGCTGTTTTTT. Its translation: CASSIVWTGSNTGELFF.

CDR3 DNA sequence: TGCGCCAGCAGCTTGGTCGGGACAGGGGGGGAACAGAGTGGCTACACCTTC. It codes for CASSLVGTGGEQSGYTF. This sequence joins TRBV5-1 and TRBJ1-2; the match to TRBD1 covers 11 bases. V lost 0 bases and J lost 7; bases outside the gene matches: 11. The CDR3 has 17 residues. From germline, CDR1 is SGHRS and CDR2 YFSETQ.

In this sample, this clone is large. The rearrangement uses TRBV27 and TRBJ2-3; D may be TRBD1 (6 bases). Germline loops: CDR1 MNHEY, CDR2 SMNVEV (reference sequence). CDR3 length: 15 amino acids. Deletions cut 5 bases from V and 0 bases from J, with 12 bases between. The CDR3: CASSADSISTDTQYF. In DNA, the CDR3 is TGTGCCAGCAGTGCGGACAGCATTAGCACAGATACGCAGTATTTT.

This clone showed up just once. The rearrangement joins TRBV10-2 to TRBJ1-1; weak D call: TRBD1 (5 bases). The CDR3 is 14 residues long. V lost 1 base to trimming and J lost 0 bases, with 6 bases between them. In germline, CDR1 is WSHSY, CDR2 SAAADI. The CDR3 region has the DNA TGCGCCAGCAGTGAGTGGGGCATGAACACTGAAGCTTTCTTT. Residues: CASSEWGMNTEAFF.

This clone has more than one count but fewer than ten. The chain links TRBV29-1 to TRBJ1-1; 7 bases align to TRBD1. J gave up 13 bases and V 4 bases, and 12 bases lay outside the gene matches. This CDR3 comprises 12 residues. Germline CDR1 reads SQVTM; CDR2 reads ANQGSEA. CDR3 in amino acids: CSVVQGEWGFFF. The CDR3, as DNA: TGCAGCGTTGTCCAGGGGGAGTGGGGATTTTTCTTT.

This sequence joins TRBV27 and TRBJ1-1, with a possible D match to TRBD1 (5 bases). Germline loops: CDR1 MNHEY, CDR2 SMNVEV (reference sequence). The CDR3 contains 16 residues. Trimming took 3 bases from V and 4 from J, leaving 18 bases between them. CDR3 region: CASSFVAGPPPTEAFF. The CDR3 DNA is TGTGCCAGCAGTTTCGTAGCAGGGCCCCCACCCACTGAAGCTTTCTTT.

This chain links TRBV27 with TRBJ2-2, with 8 bases aligning to TRBD2. The V gene's germline CDR1 is MNHEY and CDR2 SMNVEV (reference sequence). The V gene end was trimmed by 5 bases and the J gene end by 7 bases; junction bases not matched to a gene: 15. This CDR3 contains 17 residues. The CDR3 coding sequence is TGTGCCAGCAGTCTAACCTACGTAGCGGGACGCATCGGGGAGCTGTTTTTT. Translated: CASSLTYVAGRIGELFF.

This CDR3 is CASSPRTGGNEQYF. The CDR3 DNA follows: TGTGCCAGCAGCCCAAGGACAGGGGGCAACGAGCAGTACTTC. The J gene is TRBJ2-7, the V gene TRBV11-2; TRBD1 matches at 11 bases. The V and J ends lost 5 bases and 5 bases, in that order; junction bases with no gene match: 5. Germline CDR1 is SGHAT and CDR2 is FQNNGV. The CDR3 covers 14 residues.

This clone was seen more than once but under ten times. The V and J genes are TRBV9 and TRBJ1-2; 8 positions match TRBD1. The J segment lost 4 bases and the V segment lost 3 bases, leaving 8 bases of the junction unmatched. The germline V gene has CDR1 SGDLS and CDR2 YYNGEE. The CDR3 covers 15 residues. The CDR3 sequence: CASSAQGAGFYGYTF. In DNA form, the CDR3 reads TGTGCCAGCAGCGCTCAGGGGGCGGGGTTCTATGGCTACACCTTC.

The chain links TRBV19 to TRBJ2-5, with 7 bases matching TRBD2. Germline CDR1 and CDR2: LNHDA and SQIVND (reference sequence). The CDR3 totals 15 residues. The junction had 11 bases not matched to a gene; V was cut back by 5 bases and J by 5 bases. Written as DNA, the CDR3 is TGTGCCAGTAGTTCGGCAGCGGGGTGGGGGGAGACCCAGTACTTC. Amino acid sequence: CASSSAAGWGETQYF.

The chain couples TRBV13 to TRBJ2-2, with 9 bases fitting TRBD2. Germline V CDR1 and CDR2: PRHDT, FYEKMQ (reference sequence). V lost 0 bases and J lost 4; bases outside the gene matches: 6. This CDR3 region has 17 residues. CDR3 sequence: CASSLGLAGIFTGELFF. The CDR3 region has the DNA TGTGCCAGCAGCTTAGGCCTAGCGGGGATTTTCACCGGGGAGCTGTTTTTT.

The chain joins TRBV16 to TRBJ1-3; D is ambiguous. Between the trimmed V and J ends, which lost 5 bases and 4 bases, there was a span of 9 bases. The CDR3 is made up of 13 amino acids. The V gene's germline CDR1 is KGHSY and CDR2 FQNENV. For the CDR3, the DNA is TGTGCCAGCAGCTTACTCGGGGGAAACACCATATATTTT. Translated, it gives CASSLLGGNTIYF.

The CDR3 sequence: CASSTGTGENQPQHF. The CDR3 DNA reads TGTGCCAGCAGCACAGGGACAGGTGAGAATCAGCCCCAGCATTTT. The chain is built from TRBV7-8 and TRBJ1-5, with 8 bases that match TRBD1. The CDR3 contains 15 residues. With 5 bases clipped from V and 4 bases from J, the junction kept 7 bases outside the gene matches. The germline V gene has CDR1 SGHVS and CDR2 FQNEAQ.